Each of the 23 T cell receptor beta chains below was sequenced from the same sample in a study of T cell responses to AZD1222 COVID-19 vaccine. Sequencing used immunoSEQ multiplex PCR; TCRdb keeps in-frame clones, though not all of them. The sample has roughly 120,000 clones, about 90% seen once; the top ten hold roughly 5%. The sequenced sample was peripheral blood, obtained on day 0 of AZD1222 vaccination. The receptor source for this set is an adult in good health.

The chain combines TRBV10-1 with TRBJ1-2; 7 bases are shared with TRBD1. The CDR3 consists of 13 residues. With V trimmed by 5 bases and J by 6 bases, 6 bases remained unmatched. The germline V gene has CDR1 WNHNN and CDR2 SYGVQD (reference sequence). The CDR3 loop reads CASSRDRLNGYTF. The CDR3, as DNA: TGCGCCAGCAGTCGGGACAGATTAAATGGCTACACCTTC.

This chain links TRBV6-1 with TRBJ1-2; D unclear. Trimming shortened V by 0 bases and J by 3 bases, and 11 bases separated the two germline ends. Germline assignment: CDR1 MNHNS and CDR2 SASEGT. This CDR3 contains 15 residues. The CDR3, as DNA: TGTGCCAGCAGTGAAGCCTCAGACACCTACTATGGCTACACCTTC. As protein: CASSEASDTYYGYTF.

The chain is built from TRBV6-4 and TRBJ2-3; 11 positions match TRBD1. The CDR3 loop spans 18 amino acids. Germline V gives CDR1 MRHNA, CDR2 SNTAGT. Trimming removed 7 bases from V and 4 bases from J; junction bases left unmatched: 16. CDR3 bases: TGTGCCAGCACTCACATGCAGGGACAGGGGGATAGTGCAGATACGCAGTATTTT. The encoded protein is CASTHMQGQGDSADTQYF.

The rearrangement joins TRBV6-1 to TRBJ1-2, with D uncertain. Trimming took off 0 bases at V and 8 bases at J, with 7 bases between the two ends. This CDR3 region has 12 residues. Germline V gene lookup returns CDR1 MNHNS and CDR2 SASEGT. CDR3 bases: TGTGCCAGCAGTGAAGCGGAACGAGGCTACACCTTC. It specifies CASSEAERGYTF.

The rearrangement uses TRBV6-5 and TRBJ1-2, with 9 bases identical to TRBD1. The germline gives CDR1 MNHEY, CDR2 SVGAGI. The V and J ends lost 0 bases and 7 bases, in that order; junction bases with no gene match: 9. The CDR3 consists of 16 residues. CDR3 loop: CASSYSGQGLWRGYTF. In DNA, the CDR3 is TGTGCCAGCAGTTACTCCGGACAGGGGCTGTGGCGTGGCTACACCTTC.

This clone has just one count. The gene calls are TRBV19 and TRBJ1-4, with no clear D. Deletions cut 3 bases from V and 8 bases from J, with 4 bases between. Germline V gene data show CDR1 as LNHDA and CDR2 as SQIVND (reference sequence). The CDR3 has 11 residues. The CDR3: CASSILEKLFF. As DNA, the CDR3 is TGTGCCAGTAGTATCCTCGAAAAACTGTTTTTT.

The chain has TRBV12-3 or TRBV12-4 and TRBJ1-3; D gene uncertain. The CDR3 totals 12 residues. Trimming cost V 1 base and J 8 bases, with 6 bases left between them. The CDR3 DNA reads TGTGCCAGCAGTTTAGTCTGGGACACCATATATTTT. Translation gives CASSLVWDTIYF.

The chain uses TRBV3-1 (or the pseudogene TRBV3-2) and TRBJ1-1; TRBD1 might be the D (6 bases). V was clipped by 3 bases and J by 6 bases, with 20 bases between them. Germline V CDR1 and CDR2: LGHDT, YNNKEL (reference sequence). This CDR3 comprises 16 residues. In DNA form, the CDR3 reads TGTGCCAGCAGCCACAAACTCTCAGGGGTTAGCGCTGAAGCTTTCTTT. Its translation: CASSHKLSGVSAEAFF.

This clone was counted only a few times. This CDR3 reads CATNDQGRNNYGYTF. The CDR3 bases are TGTGCCACCAACGACCAGGGACGGAATAACTATGGCTACACCTTC. The chain employs TRBV19 and TRBJ1-2, with D possibly matching TRBD1 (5 bases). This CDR3 region has 15 residues. V lost 10 bases to trimming and J lost 1 base, with 19 bases between them. Germline V gene data show CDR1 as LNHDA and CDR2 as SQIVND (reference sequence).

The rearrangement links TRBV5-1 to TRBJ1-2, with a tentative D call TRBD1 (6 bases). CDR3 length: 14 amino acids. Germline values: CDR1 SGHRS, CDR2 YFSETQ. V was trimmed by 0 bases and J by 4 bases, leaving 10 bases between them. CDR3 DNA: TGCGCCAGCAGCTTGGTTGCGACAGGCTATGGCTACACCTTC. As protein: CASSLVATGYGYTF.

This clone is a singleton in its sample. The chain combines TRBV19 with TRBJ2-3, with D hard to call. Germline V gene sequence: CDR1 LNHDA, CDR2 SQIVND (reference sequence). Trimming removed 6 bases at V and 0 bases at J, with 7 bases between. The CDR3 contains 13 residues. Here the CDR3 reads CASRYQSTDTQYF. The DNA for the CDR3 is TGTGCCAGTAGGTACCAGAGCACAGATACGCAGTATTTT.

V usage is TRBV5-1 and J usage is TRBJ1-3, with 7 bases that match TRBD1. The CDR3 is made up of 17 amino acids. The V gene's germline CDR1 is SGHRS and CDR2 YFSETQ. V lost 0 bases to trimming and J lost 4 bases; unmatched junction nucleotides: 10. In DNA form, the CDR3 reads TGCGCCAGCAGCTTGGAGGTGATAGGGGGCACAGGAAACACCATATATTTT. Amino acids: CASSLEVIGGTGNTIYF.

The sample holds one count of this clone. The chain combines TRBV11-3 with TRBJ2-7, with D uncertain. Trimming cost V 0 bases and J 3 bases, with 3 bases left between them. The V gene's germline CDR1 is SGHNT and CDR2 YENEEA. The CDR3 has 12 amino acids. The CDR3 DNA is TGTGCCAGCAGCTTAGATGGCTACGAGCAGTACTTC. Its protein product is CASSLDGYEQYF.

The J gene is TRBJ1-5, the V gene TRBV6-1; 9 bases are shared with TRBD1. The trim removed 6 bases at V and 7 bases at J, leaving 16 bases unmatched. Germline CDR1 MNHNS, CDR2 SASEGT. CDR3 length equals 17 residues. The CDR3 nucleotides are TGTGCCAGCAGCGAATTCTTACAGGGGGCGACGGGCCAGCCCCAGCATTTT. Translation: CASSEFLQGATGQPQHF.

V and J are TRBV30 and TRBJ1-4, with 7 bases that match TRBD1. The CDR3 length is 16 residues. After removal of 0 bases from V and 5 bases from J, the junction contained 9 bases not matched to a gene. Germline V gene lookup returns CDR1 GTSNPN and CDR2 SVGIG (reference sequence). The CDR3 here is CAWSVPGTDSNEKLFF. The CDR3, as DNA: TGTGCCTGGAGTGTACCTGGGACAGATTCAAATGAAAAACTGTTTTTT.

This clone was seen a single time. The chain recombines TRBV19 with TRBJ1-1; D not certain. V was clipped by 3 bases and J by 0 bases, with 8 bases between them. Germline values: CDR1 LNHDA, CDR2 SQIVND (reference sequence). This CDR3 comprises 14 residues. The CDR3 DNA follows: TGTGCCAGTAGTATTAGGCGGATGAACACTGAAGCTTTCTTT. As protein: CASSIRRMNTEAFF.

The chain joins TRBV27 to TRBJ1-1, with D maybe TRBD1 (5 bases). V lost 0 bases and J lost 1, with 6 bases in between. Germline V gene lookup returns CDR1 MNHEY and CDR2 SMNVEV (reference sequence). The CDR3 contains 14 residues. CDR3 sequence reads: CASSLSGGNTEAFF. The CDR3 DNA reads as TGTGCCAGCAGTTTATCGGGGGGGAACACTGAAGCTTTCTTT.

The table lists this clone with a count of one. V is TRBV7-9 and J is TRBJ2-1; D is uncertain. Between the trimmed V and J ends, which lost 6 bases and 6 bases, there was a span of 9 bases. CDR3 length equals 12 residues. CDR1 is SEHNR and CDR2 is FQNEAQ in the germline V gene (reference sequence). The CDR3 sequence: CASRQLGNEQFF. DNA for the CDR3: TGTGCCAGCAGACAACTGGGCAATGAGCAGTTCTTC.

The chain is built from TRBV7-2 and TRBJ1-4; D not resolved. V lost 5 bases and J 7 bases, leaving 20 bases between the germline ends. CDR1 is SGHTA, CDR2 FQGNSA, per germline. This CDR3 comprises 16 residues. This CDR3 is CASSPPGAGMIEKLFF. The CDR3 DNA reads TGTGCCAGCAGCCCCCCCGGTGCGGGGATGATTGAAAAACTGTTTTTT.

This clone was seen a single time. This sequence joins TRBV5-1 and TRBJ2-7, with TRBD1 identical over 12 bases. V dropped 4 bases and J dropped 5; count of bases not matched to a gene: 10. This CDR3 comprises 16 residues. Looked up from germline, CDR1 is SGHRS and CDR2 is YFSETQ. The CDR3 is CASSPAGTGGIHEQYF. The CDR3 DNA reads as TGCGCCAGCAGCCCGGCCGGGACAGGGGGCATACACGAGCAGTACTTC.

V is TRBV3-1 (or the pseudogene TRBV3-2) and J is TRBJ2-6, with D unclear. V was shortened by 4 bases and J by 0 bases, with 10 bases between the two germline ends. This CDR3 is 16 amino acids long. CDR1 and CDR2 (germline): LGHDT, YNNKEL (reference sequence). For the CDR3, the DNA is TGTGCCAGCAGCCTTCAGATCCTCTCTGGGGCCAACGTCCTGACTTTC. Protein product: CASSLQILSGANVLTF.

J is TRBJ1-1 and V is TRBV5-1; TRBD1 matches at 9 bases. V shed 0 bases and J 4 bases; nucleotides not matched to a gene: 4. The CDR3 contains 15 residues. The V gene's germline CDR1 is SGHRS and CDR2 YFSETQ. The DNA for the CDR3 is TGCGCCAGCAGCTTGGACGGACAGGGGCCCACTGAAGCTTTCTTT. This codes for CASSLDGQGPTEAFF.

This clone was seen a single time. The J gene is TRBJ2-2, the V gene TRBV10-2; 12 nucleotides match TRBD2. Per the germline V gene, CDR1 is WSHSY and CDR2 is SAAADI. V shed 6 bases and J 7 bases; nucleotides not matched to a gene: 0. There are 13 residues in the CDR3. The CDR3 sequence: CASRLAGGGELFF. CDR3 nucleotides: TGCGCCAGCAGACTAGCGGGAGGCGGGGAGCTGTTTTTT.